A selection of T cell receptor beta chains follows, all from one sample in a study of T cells after yellow fever vaccination. TCRdb ran MiXCR on the 5' RACE reads and lists one entry per CDR3 protein. The sample has a few hundred thousand distinct CDR3 sequences; 15% to 20% are singletons. This specimen consisted of PBMCs, obtained 15 days after the yellow fever booster vaccination. These receptors were collected from a man younger than 45 who received the YFV17D yellow fever vaccine. Each CDR3 is given with its conserved first and last residue. D genes are given only for firm matches. Clone size appears in some rows only: once, few, many, or a class for an expanded clone.

abundance	v_gene	d_gene	j_gene	CDR3nt	CDR3aa
NA	TRBV20-1	TRBD2	TRBJ2-1	TGCAGTGCTAGAGCGGCTAGCGGGAGAGAGAATGAGCAGTTCTTC	CSARAASGRENEQFF
NA	TRBV5-1	NA	TRBJ2-7	TGCGCCAGCAGCTTGTCGGTGCAGAACGAGCAGTACTTC	CASSLSVQNEQYF
NA	TRBV5-5	TRBD1	TRBJ2-1	TGTGCCAGCAGCTTGGCCTCTCAGGGGGCTAGCTCCTACAATGAGCAGTTCTTC	CASSLASQGASSYNEQFF
many	TRBV12-3/TRBV12-4	TRBD2	TRBJ2-5	TGTGCCAGCAGCCAAACTAGCGGCGAGACCCAGTACTTC	CASSQTSGETQYF
few	TRBV6-1	TRBD1	TRBJ2-5	TGTGCCAGCAGTCGCTCCGGGACAGGGATTCAGACCCAGTACTTC	CASSRSGTGIQTQYF
NA	TRBV28	NA	TRBJ2-3	TGTGCCAGCATCACCTCGGGGACAGATACGCAGTATTTT	CASITSGTDTQYF
NA	TRBV7-8	NA	TRBJ2-3	TGTGCCAGCAGCTCGCAGACAGGGAGGAGCACAGATACGCAGTATTTT	CASSSQTGRSTDTQYF
NA	TRBV12-3/TRBV12-4	TRBD2	TRBJ2-3	TGTGCCAGCAGTTCAAGCGGGATTGATACGCAGTATTTT	CASSSSGIDTQYF
many	TRBV7-9	TRBD2	TRBJ2-1	TGTGCCAGCAGCTTACTAGCGGGAGTCAGGGATGAGCAGTTCTTC	CASSLLAGVRDEQFF
few	TRBV12-3/TRBV12-4	NA	TRBJ2-1	TGTGCCAGCACCCCTGAGGTCAATGAGCAGTTCTTC	CASTPEVNEQFF
few	TRBV5-8	NA	TRBJ2-2	TGTGCCGACACAGACGGGCGGGATCGGACCGGGGAGCTGTTTTTT	CADTDGRDRTGELFF
NA	TRBV3-1	NA	TRBJ2-7	TGTGCCAGCAGCCAAGACAGGCTAGTTTACGAGCAGTACTTC	CASSQDRLVYEQYF
NA	TRBV7-2	TRBD1	TRBJ2-5	TGTGCCAGCAGCTTAATGGGACCGACAGGGCTAAGGGAGACCCAGTACTTC	CASSLMGPTGLRETQYF
few	TRBV6-1	NA	TRBJ1-1	TGTGCCAGCAGTCCCCGACAGCTACTCATGAACACTGAAGCTTTCTTT	CASSPRQLLMNTEAFF
few	TRBV7-2	NA	TRBJ1-3	TGTGCCAGCTCGTCACGGGACTCTGGAAACACCATATATTTT	CASSSRDSGNTIYF
NA	TRBV5-1	NA	TRBJ1-4	TGCGCCAGCAGCTTGGAATGGACAAAGGGCGGTGAAAAACTGTTTTTT	CASSLEWTKGGEKLFF
many	TRBV6-5	TRBD2	TRBJ2-1	TGTGCCAGCAGTTACCGCGGGACTAGCGGGAGAGAGCAGTTCTTC	CASSYRGTSGREQFF
many	TRBV6-2/TRBV6-3	NA	TRBJ1-1	TGTGCCAGCAGTTACGGAGGGAACACTGAAGCTTTCTTT	CASSYGGNTEAFF
few	TRBV5-1	TRBD1	TRBJ2-7	TGCGCCAGCAGCTTGGAACAGGGGAGATACGAGCAGTACTTC	CASSLEQGRYEQYF
NA	TRBV20-1	TRBD2	TRBJ2-5	TGCAGTGCCCCGGGACTAGCGGAAGAGACCCAGTACTTC	CSAPGLAEETQYF
NA	TRBV10-3	TRBD2	TRBJ2-5	TGTGCCATCAGTGAACCTCGACTAGCGGGAGAGACCCAGTACTTC	CAISEPRLAGETQYF
NA	TRBV4-2	TRBD2	TRBJ2-1	TGTGCCAGCAGCCGAGGACTAGCGGGAGTTTCCTACAATGAGCAGTTCTTC	CASSRGLAGVSYNEQFF